This record covers a single T cell receptor beta chain. This clone's antigen is unknown. Base qualities are not provided; no much larger clone lies one nucleotide away. CDR1 and CDR2, looked up from the germline V gene, are SGHVS and FNYEAQ. The CDR3, from cysteine to phenylalanine, totals 14 residues. CDR3 DNA only is kept here, 42 bases in frame from base 1. Trimming removed 5 bases from V and 4 bases from J; the gene matches leave 5 bases unexplained. For the CD8 naive samples, CD45RO-negative cells were positively selected for CCR7, yielding a CD45RA+CCR7+ population from which TemRA cells were excluded. Healthy HIV-negative adults with no recently reported acute infections or vaccinations were included as donors. Every donor was a Caucasian adult residing in Nashville, Tennessee, USA. After blood collection by leukapheresis, PBMCs were isolated using Ficoll-Histopaque density gradient centrifugation and then cryopreserved in the vapor phase of liquid nitrogen. Analytical flow cytometry was used to check the purity and quantity of each magnetically sorted T cell population. Genomic DNA was isolated from each sorted fraction and quantified by UV absorbance on a Nanodrop 2000c.

Using the deep immunoSEQ assay, TCR CDR3 regions were amplified from genomic DNA by multiplex PCR. Genomic DNA extracted from each cell subset was distributed evenly over all wells of several immunoSEQ 96-well plates, and each plate served as one replicate. For sorted subsets, each replicate PCR was loaded with around 200 ng genomic DNA, equivalent to 30,000 or so T cell genomes. Purified libraries were quantified with a Qubit 3.0 fluorometer, sized on a Bioanalyzer 2100, and re-quantified with the KAPA Library Quantification kit. Every immunoSEQ 96-well plate was sequenced on a separate single-read 150-cycle Illumina NextSeq 550 flow cell. In the authors' own workflow: Because the immunoSEQ output included only junctional sequences and no quality scores, the filtering could not be the same as the filtering used for full-length reads. Sequences were annotated with PyIR, a Python wrapper for IgBLAST v1.9, and V/J genes and CDR3 were assigned using IMGT germline references. Reads with weak V/J assignments (E-value above 1e-6), missing CDR3, stop codons, out-of-frame junctions, or ambiguous translated residues were removed. V3J clonotypes were defined as sequences sharing the same inferred V gene, J gene, and CDR3 amino acid sequence. Percentage overlap between repertoires was computed as shared unique clonotypes divided by the size of the smaller repertoire. Repertoire richness was assessed with RTK rarefaction, the Chao1 estimator, and Recon v2.1 estimates of unobserved clonotypes. OLGA was used to compute generation probabilities for all TCRbeta clonotypes that the gDNA method yielded from a few donors. In its TCRdb copy, this immuneACCESS table keeps in-frame sequences only and misses some clones. Where compared with another copy, unresolved V genes explain less than half of these, and the others have no known cause. D and trimming were read from the DNA, whereas the V and J calls and clone size are those reported in that table. The sample profile shows approximately 840,000 clones; 90% to 98% of them were found once. The ten largest account for around 0.25% of the sample.

This record comes from a study of shared clonotypes between healthy human individuals (dated by TCRdb to the early 2020s). Background on the whole study: The cohort comprised two women and a few men aged 18 to 49 years. The study deeply sequenced blood TCR repertoires of five healthy adults to estimate repertoire size and the extent of clonotype sharing between individuals. To increase sequencing depth and limit assay-specific biases, TCR repertoire library preparation and sequencing were carried out by different laboratories using diverse techniques. Per donor, three plates each were used for CD4 naive and CD4 memory, two for CD8 naive, and one for CD8 memory. Per donor, leukapheresis produced somewhere between about 0.94 and 9.5 billion PBMCs.

The paper's findings and limits, for the study overall: Because the study included a small number of donors, the genetic and exposure-history diversity represented was limited. Pairwise subsampling indicated that sequencing depth was expected to affect the degree of clonotype sharing among donors. Sampling was restricted to blood, and TCR repertoires in tissue are likely to differ from TCR repertoires in blood. Rarefaction of sorted-subset datasets indicated incomplete sequencing despite the large sequencing depth. Sharing across a handful of donors was observed for about 5% of naive CD4, over 3% of naive CD8, about 2.3% of memory CD4, and around 0.4% of memory CD8 clonotypes. Naive subsets generally had larger estimated clonotype richness than memory subsets did. Higher generation probabilities were observed for clonotypes shared by all four sorted-subset donors than for non-shared clonotypes.

Sequenced input: naive CD8+ T cells sorted from blood. The cell subset or site label for this specimen denotes: CD45RA+CCR7+. The chain uses TRBV7-6 and TRBJ1-1; the junction holds 9 bases that match TRBD1. This TCR came from a man younger than 40 in good health. The nucleotide sequence reads as follows: TGTGCCAGCAGCCCGGGGACAGGGCTCACTGAAGCTTTCTTT. This yields the protein CASSPGTGLTEAFF.